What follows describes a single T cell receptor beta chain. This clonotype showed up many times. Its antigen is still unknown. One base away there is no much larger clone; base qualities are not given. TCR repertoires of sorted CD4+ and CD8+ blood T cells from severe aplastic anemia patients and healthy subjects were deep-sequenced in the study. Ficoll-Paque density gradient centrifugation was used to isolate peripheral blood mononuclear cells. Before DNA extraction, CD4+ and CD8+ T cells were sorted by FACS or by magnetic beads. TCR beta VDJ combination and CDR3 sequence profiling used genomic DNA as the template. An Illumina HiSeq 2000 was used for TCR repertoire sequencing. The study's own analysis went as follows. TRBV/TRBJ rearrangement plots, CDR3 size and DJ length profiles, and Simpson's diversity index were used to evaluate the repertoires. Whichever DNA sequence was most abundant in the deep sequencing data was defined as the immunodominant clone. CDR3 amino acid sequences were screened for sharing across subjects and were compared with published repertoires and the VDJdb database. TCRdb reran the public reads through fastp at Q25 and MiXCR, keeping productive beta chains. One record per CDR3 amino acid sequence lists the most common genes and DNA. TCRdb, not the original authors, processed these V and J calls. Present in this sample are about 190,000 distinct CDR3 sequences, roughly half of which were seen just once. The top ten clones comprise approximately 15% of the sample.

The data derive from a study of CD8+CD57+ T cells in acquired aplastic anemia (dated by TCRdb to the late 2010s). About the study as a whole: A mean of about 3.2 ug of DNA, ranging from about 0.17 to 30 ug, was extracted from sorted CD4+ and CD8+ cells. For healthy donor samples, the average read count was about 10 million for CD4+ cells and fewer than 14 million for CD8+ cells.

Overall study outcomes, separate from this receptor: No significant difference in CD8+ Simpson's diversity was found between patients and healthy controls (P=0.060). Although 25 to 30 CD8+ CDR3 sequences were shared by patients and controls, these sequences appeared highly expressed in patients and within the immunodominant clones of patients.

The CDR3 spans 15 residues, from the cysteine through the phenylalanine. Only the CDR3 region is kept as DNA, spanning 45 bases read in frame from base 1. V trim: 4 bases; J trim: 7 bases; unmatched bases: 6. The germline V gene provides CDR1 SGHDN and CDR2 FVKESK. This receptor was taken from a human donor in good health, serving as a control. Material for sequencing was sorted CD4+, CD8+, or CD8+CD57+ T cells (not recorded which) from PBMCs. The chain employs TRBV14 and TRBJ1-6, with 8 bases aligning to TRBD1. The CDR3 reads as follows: CASSRARQGNSPLHF. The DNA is TGTGCCAGCAGCCGAGCTCGACAGGGGAATTCACCCCTCCACTTT. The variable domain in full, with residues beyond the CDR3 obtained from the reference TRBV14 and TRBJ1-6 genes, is EAGVTQFPSHSVIEKGQTVTLRCDPISGHDNLYWYRRVMGKEIKFLLHFVKESKQDESGMPNNRFLAERTGGTYSTLKVQPAELEDSGVYFCASSRARQGNSPLHFGNGTRLTVT.